This TCR beta chain was found in a study of blood T cell repertoires in COVID-19. About the research overall: Nucleic acid was either cDNA or gDNA, and it came from T cells, B-cell-depleted T cells, or PBMCs.

Profiling relied on immunoSEQ multiplex PCR, and the TCRdb table lists in-frame clones only, not all of them. The sample has roughly 100,000 clones; approximately 84% are singletons. Sequencing was performed on peripheral blood. The receptor was isolated from a woman aged 55-70 years with acute or convalescent COVID-19.

CDR3 in DNA: TGTGCCAGCAGCCAAGGTAGCGGGGGGGGCACAGATACGCAGTATTTT. Protein: CASSQGSGGGTDTQYF. The chain is built from TRBV3-1 (or the pseudogene TRBV3-2) and TRBJ2-3, with 11 bases aligning to TRBD2. The ends lost 1 base at V and 1 base at J; junction bases unmatched: 1. Germline V lookup: CDR1 LGHDT, CDR2 YNNKEL (reference sequence). The CDR3 spans 16 residues.